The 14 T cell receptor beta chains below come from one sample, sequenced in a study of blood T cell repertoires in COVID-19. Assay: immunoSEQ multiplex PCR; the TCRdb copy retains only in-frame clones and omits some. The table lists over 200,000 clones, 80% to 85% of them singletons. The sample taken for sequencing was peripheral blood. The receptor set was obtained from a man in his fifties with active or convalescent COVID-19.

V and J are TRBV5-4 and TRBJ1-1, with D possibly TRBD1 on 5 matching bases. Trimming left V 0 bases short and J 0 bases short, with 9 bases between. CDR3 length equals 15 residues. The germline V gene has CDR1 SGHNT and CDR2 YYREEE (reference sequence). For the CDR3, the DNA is TGTGCCAGCAGCTTGGAGGCAGGGATGAACACTGAAGCTTTCTTT. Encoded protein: CASSLEAGMNTEAFF.

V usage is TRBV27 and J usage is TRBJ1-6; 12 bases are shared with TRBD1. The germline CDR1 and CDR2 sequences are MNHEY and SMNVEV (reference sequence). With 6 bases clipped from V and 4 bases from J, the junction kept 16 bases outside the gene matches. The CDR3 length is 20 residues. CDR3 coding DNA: TGTGCCAGCAGCCGAAGACCGGGACAGGGGGCATCAGTTTATAATTCACCCCTCCACTTT. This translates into CASSRRPGQGASVYNSPLHF.

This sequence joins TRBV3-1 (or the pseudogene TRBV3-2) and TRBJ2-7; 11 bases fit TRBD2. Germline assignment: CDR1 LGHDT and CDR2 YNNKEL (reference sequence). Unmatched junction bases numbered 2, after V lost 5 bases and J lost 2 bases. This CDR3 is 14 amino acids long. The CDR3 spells CASSGTSGTYEQYF. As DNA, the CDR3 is TGTGCCAGCAGCGGGACTAGCGGAACCTACGAGCAGTACTTC.

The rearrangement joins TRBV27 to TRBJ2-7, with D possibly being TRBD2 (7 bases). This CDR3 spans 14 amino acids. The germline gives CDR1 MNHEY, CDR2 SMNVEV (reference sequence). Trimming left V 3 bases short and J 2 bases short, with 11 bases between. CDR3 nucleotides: TGTGCCAGCAGTTTTCGGGGGGCAACCTACGAGCAGTACTTC. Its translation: CASSFRGATYEQYF.

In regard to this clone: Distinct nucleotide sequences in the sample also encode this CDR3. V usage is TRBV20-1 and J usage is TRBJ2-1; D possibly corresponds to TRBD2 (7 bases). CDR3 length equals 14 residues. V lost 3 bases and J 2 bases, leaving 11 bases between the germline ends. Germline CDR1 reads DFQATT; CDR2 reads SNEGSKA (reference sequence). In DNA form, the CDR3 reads TGCAGTGCTAGTTCGGGGGGCGCCTACAATGAGCAGTTCTTC. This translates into CSASSGGAYNEQFF.

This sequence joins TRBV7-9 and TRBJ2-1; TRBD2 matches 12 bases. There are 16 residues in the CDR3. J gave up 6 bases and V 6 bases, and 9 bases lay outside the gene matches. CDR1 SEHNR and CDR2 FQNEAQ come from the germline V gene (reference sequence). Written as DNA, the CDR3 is TGTGCCAGCAGTCCGATGACGACTAGCGGGGGCAATGAGCAGTTCTTC. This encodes CASSPMTTSGGNEQFF.

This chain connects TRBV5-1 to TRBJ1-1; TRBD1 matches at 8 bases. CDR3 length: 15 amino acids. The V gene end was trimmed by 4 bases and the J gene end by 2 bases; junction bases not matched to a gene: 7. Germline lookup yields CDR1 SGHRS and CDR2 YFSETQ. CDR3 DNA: TGCGCCAGCAGCGGAATGGGACAGGTAAACACTGAAGCTTTCTTT. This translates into CASSGMGQVNTEAFF.

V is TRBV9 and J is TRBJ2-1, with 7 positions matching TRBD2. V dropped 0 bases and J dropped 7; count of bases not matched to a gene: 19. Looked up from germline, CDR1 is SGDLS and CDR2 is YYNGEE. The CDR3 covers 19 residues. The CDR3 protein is CASSVEFSSSGDPWNEQFF. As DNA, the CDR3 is TGTGCCAGCAGCGTAGAGTTCTCCAGCAGCGGGGACCCTTGGAATGAGCAGTTCTTC.

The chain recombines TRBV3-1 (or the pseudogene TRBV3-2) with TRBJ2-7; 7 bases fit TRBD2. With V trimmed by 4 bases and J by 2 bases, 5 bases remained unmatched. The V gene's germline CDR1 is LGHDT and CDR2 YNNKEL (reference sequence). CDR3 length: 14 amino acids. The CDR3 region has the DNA TGTGCCAGCAGCCTGAAGCGGGATACCTACGAGCAGTACTTC. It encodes CASSLKRDTYEQYF.

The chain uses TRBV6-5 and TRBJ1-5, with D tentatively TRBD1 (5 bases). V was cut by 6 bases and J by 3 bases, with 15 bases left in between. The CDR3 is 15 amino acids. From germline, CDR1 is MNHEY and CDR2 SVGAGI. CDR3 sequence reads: CASSLGVQDNQPQHF. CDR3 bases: TGTGCCAGCAGCCTAGGGGTCCAAGACAATCAGCCCCAGCATTTT.

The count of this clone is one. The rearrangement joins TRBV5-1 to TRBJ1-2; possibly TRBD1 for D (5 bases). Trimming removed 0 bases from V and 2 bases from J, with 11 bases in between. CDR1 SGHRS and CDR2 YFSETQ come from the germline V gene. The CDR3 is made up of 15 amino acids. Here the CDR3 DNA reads TGCGCCAGCAGCTTGGAGTGGTCAGGGAACTATGGCTACACCTTC. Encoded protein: CASSLEWSGNYGYTF.

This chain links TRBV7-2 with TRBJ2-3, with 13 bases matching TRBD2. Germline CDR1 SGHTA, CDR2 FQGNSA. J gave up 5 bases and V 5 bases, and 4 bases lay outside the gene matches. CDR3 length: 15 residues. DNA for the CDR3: TGTGCCAGCAGCGTAAGGACTAGCGGGGGAGATACGCAGTATTTT. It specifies CASSVRTSGGDTQYF.

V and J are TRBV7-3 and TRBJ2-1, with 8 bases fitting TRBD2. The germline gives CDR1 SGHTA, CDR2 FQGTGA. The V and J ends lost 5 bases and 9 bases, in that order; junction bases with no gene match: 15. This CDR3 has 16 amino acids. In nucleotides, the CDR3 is TGTGCCAGCAGCCCCCGGGGGGGGGCCCCCGGGGGTGAGCAGTTCTTC. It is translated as CASSPRGGAPGGEQFF.

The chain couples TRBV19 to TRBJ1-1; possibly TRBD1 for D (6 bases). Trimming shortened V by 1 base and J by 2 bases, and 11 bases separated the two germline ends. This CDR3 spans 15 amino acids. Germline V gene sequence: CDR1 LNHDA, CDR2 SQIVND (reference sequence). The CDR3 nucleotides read TGTGCCAGTAGTATAGGGCCGGGACATAACACTGAAGCTTTCTTT. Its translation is CASSIGPGHNTEAFF.